This record looks at one TCR beta chain sequence and its context. Antigen specificity is unknown. Prepared libraries of TCR beta cDNA carried unique molecular identifiers. Starting from around 0.96 to 9.9 million T cells, the study yielded about 500,000 cDNA molecules. TCRdb passed the PCR reads through MiXCR, listing each CDR3 protein once. The sample has more than 450,000 distinct CDR3 sequences, roughly 40% seen once. This entry is derived from a study of post-analysis software for immune sequencing data. Study information: Relapsing-remitting, secondary progressive and progressive-relapsing forms of multiple sclerosis all featured among disease courses. General study findings and limits: Compared with controls, patients had more of five or six TRBV segments, including TRBV5-6, TRBV5-1 and TRBV20-1. Significantly lower normalized Chao1 diversity was seen in multiple sclerosis patients than in controls.

CDR3 length: 11 amino acids. V was clipped by 2 bases and J by 10 bases, with 8 bases between them. The clonotype originates from a girl aged 10 to 17 with multiple sclerosis. V gene TRBV12-3 or TRBV12-4 combines with J gene TRBJ1-2; D call uncertain. The sample comprised blood. The CDR3 reads CASSLRPLYTF. The CDR3 DNA follows: TGTGCCAGCAGTTTAAGGCCTCTCTACACCTTC.